This record looks at one T cell receptor (beta chain) sequence and its context. TCRdb's table, derived via immunoSEQ multiplex PCR, lists solely in-frame clones and lacks some. The table includes tens of thousands of clones, 65% to 85% detected once. This sample is part of a study of blood T cell repertoires in COVID-19. The ends were cut back, 4 bases at V and 1 base at J, with 8 bases in the middle. CDR1 SQVTM and CDR2 ANQGSEA come from the germline V gene. The CDR3 is 13 residues long. This TCR derives from a woman aged 60 to 75 with acute or convalescent COVID-19. Specimen: peripheral blood. The chain has TRBV29-1 and TRBJ1-5; D might be TRBD1 (6 bases). CDR3: CSVVQGSNQPQHF. CDR3 DNA sequence: TGCAGCGTTGTACAGGGAAGCAATCAGCCCCAGCATTTT.